The rows below give T cell receptor beta chains drawn from one sample of a study of Tregs in tolerant kidney transplant recipients. Produced via immunoSEQ multiplex PCR; TCRdb's table is partial and in-frame only. The sample records about 64,000 clones, 80% to 90% being singletons. The input for sequencing was CD4+ T cells from blood (PBMCs), taken 6 months after the transplant. The receptor source for this set is a human patient who received a combined kidney and bone marrow transplant. The graft donor may have contributed some T cells. The CDR3 runs from the conserved cysteine through the conserved F or W. Each record gives: V gene, J gene, clone size, D gene, CDR3 protein, CDR3 DNA. A D gene is named only where the DNA matches it firmly. Clone size is shown for a subset of rows, as once, few, many or a class of expanded clone.

V gene: TRBV2; J gene: TRBJ2-7; clone size: -; D gene: -; CDR3 protein: CASRLYEQYF; CDR3 DNA: TGTGCCAGCCGACTCTACGAGCAGTACTTC
V gene: TRBV10-3; J gene: TRBJ2-5; clone size: -; D gene: TRBD2; CDR3 protein: CAISAVREGQETQYF; CDR3 DNA: TGTGCCATCAGTGCTGTGCGGGAGGGCCAAGAGACCCAGTACTTC
V gene: TRBV19; J gene: TRBJ2-3; clone size: -; D gene: -; CDR3 protein: CASSGAMTDTQYF; CDR3 DNA: TGTGCCAGTAGTGGAGCTATGACAGATACGCAGTATTTT
V gene: TRBV5-1; J gene: TRBJ1-5; clone size: -; D gene: TRBD1; CDR3 protein: CASSLGQEGNQPQHF; CDR3 DNA: TGCGCCAGCAGCTTAGGACAGGAGGGCAATCAGCCCCAGCATTTT
V gene: TRBV18; J gene: TRBJ1-5; clone size: -; D gene: TRBD1; CDR3 protein: CASSPEGQVGQPQHF; CDR3 DNA: TGTGCCAGCTCACCAGAAGGACAGGTGGGTCAGCCCCAGCATTTT
V gene: TRBV6-5; J gene: TRBJ2-7; clone size: -; D gene: TRBD2; CDR3 protein: CASSYWREGEQYF; CDR3 DNA: TGTGCCAGCAGTTACTGGCGGGAGGGCGAGCAGTACTTC
V gene: TRBV6-5; J gene: TRBJ1-4; clone size: -; D gene: -; CDR3 protein: CASKGQTTNEKLFF; CDR3 DNA: TGTGCCAGCAAGGGGCAAACAACTAATGAAAAACTGTTTTTT
V gene: TRBV28; J gene: TRBJ2-3; clone size: -; D gene: TRBD2; CDR3 protein: CASSSHGGAGGPPDTQYF; CDR3 DNA: TGTGCCAGCAGCTCCCACGGGGGTGCGGGGGGGCCCCCAGATACGCAGTATTTT
V gene: TRBV7-2; J gene: TRBJ1-2; clone size: -; D gene: -; CDR3 protein: CASTFGFGGKRAYGYTF; CDR3 DNA: TGTGCCAGCACCTTCGGGTTTGGAGGGAAACGGGCCTATGGCTACACCTTC
V gene: TRBV5-1; J gene: TRBJ1-1; clone size: -; D gene: -; CDR3 protein: CASTESRLNTEAFF; CDR3 DNA: TGCGCCAGCACCGAATCCAGGTTAAACACTGAAGCTTTCTTT
V gene: TRBV5-1; J gene: TRBJ1-1; clone size: -; D gene: -; CDR3 protein: CASSLGRGTEAFF; CDR3 DNA: TGCGCCAGCAGCTTGGGCAGGGGCACTGAAGCTTTCTTT
V gene: TRBV27; J gene: TRBJ1-2; clone size: once; D gene: -; CDR3 protein: CASSQRGLGGYTF; CDR3 DNA: TGTGCCAGCAGCCAAAGGGGTCTCGGTGGCTACACCTTC
V gene: TRBV5-4; J gene: TRBJ1-3; clone size: once; D gene: TRBD1; CDR3 protein: CASSSLGQGSGNTIYF; CDR3 DNA: TGTGCCAGCAGCTCCCTCGGACAGGGCTCTGGAAACACCATATATTTT
V gene: TRBV6-1; J gene: TRBJ1-1; clone size: -; D gene: -; CDR3 protein: CASSATGIGTEAFF; CDR3 DNA: TGTGCCAGCAGTGCTACAGGGATCGGAACTGAAGCTTTCTTT
V gene: TRBV9; J gene: TRBJ2-2; clone size: -; D gene: TRBD2; CDR3 protein: CASSVVTSANTGELFF; CDR3 DNA: TGTGCCAGCAGCGTAGTAACTAGCGCAAACACCGGGGAGCTGTTTTTT
V gene: TRBV5-6; J gene: TRBJ1-5; clone size: -; D gene: -; CDR3 protein: CASSLGLSQPQHF; CDR3 DNA: TGTGCCAGCAGCTTGGGTTTGAGTCAGCCCCAGCATTTT
V gene: TRBV5-5; J gene: TRBJ2-7; clone size: -; D gene: -; CDR3 protein: CASSYGGYEQYF; CDR3 DNA: TGTGCCAGCAGCTACGGGGGCTACGAGCAGTACTTC
V gene: TRBV5-1; J gene: TRBJ2-1; clone size: -; D gene: TRBD2; CDR3 protein: CASSWTLAGEGNEQFF; CDR3 DNA: TGCGCCAGCAGCTGGACTCTAGCGGGAGAGGGCAATGAGCAGTTCTTC